Below are 7 T cell receptor beta chains sequenced from a single sample in a study of beta chain features in type 1 diabetes. The antigens for these receptors are not known. The sequenced template was cDNA made from the entire isolated RNA. Repertoires were generated with immunoSEQ multiplex PCR, while TCRdb's copy carries only in-frame clones and drops some. The sample holds 300,000 or so clones, around an eighth seen once. Study observations and caveats: Among patients with Type 1 diabetes, TCRB CDR3s were moderately but significantly shorter in every one of the four CD4+ subsets.

Sequenced material: naive CD4+ T cells from blood. These receptors came from a woman between 18 and 29 years old with type 1 diabetes.

The gene calls are TRBV7-8 and TRBJ2-7; tentative D call: TRBD1 (6 bases). Trimming left V 4 bases short and J 6 bases short, with 16 bases between. Germline V lookup: CDR1 SGHVS, CDR2 FQNEAQ. This CDR3 is built from 14 residues. This CDR3 is CASSWVGGAAEQYV. CDR3 sequence (DNA): TGTGCCAGCAGCTGGGTAGGGGGAGCGGCCGAGCAGTACGTC.

The V call is TRBV30, the J call TRBJ2-7; D possibly corresponds to TRBD2 (5 bases). From germline, CDR1 is GTSNPN and CDR2 SVGIG (reference sequence). V lost 3 bases to trimming and J lost 4 bases, with 10 bases between them. This CDR3 comprises 12 residues. The CDR3 DNA reads TGTGCCTGGAGCCGACTAAAGTACGAGCAGTACGTC. Translated: CAWSRLKYEQYV.

Of note for this clone: This specimen includes other DNA sequences encoding the same CDR3. V gene TRBV5-1 combines with J gene TRBJ2-1, with TRBD1 matching over 8 bases. This CDR3 spans 13 amino acids. The germline V gene has CDR1 SGHRS and CDR2 YFSETQ. The J segment lost 5 bases and the V segment lost 4 bases, leaving 2 bases of the junction unmatched. The CDR3: CASSLDRDNEQFF. In DNA, the CDR3 is TGCGCCAGCAGCCTGGACAGGGACAATGAGCAGTTCTTC.

This clone was counted a few times. The V call is TRBV29-1, the J call TRBJ2-1; 8 nucleotides match TRBD2. Per the germline V gene, CDR1 is SQVTM and CDR2 is ANQGSEA. Trimming took 0 bases from V and 6 from J; bases not matched to a gene: 4. CDR3 length: 14 residues. CDR3 sequence: CSVEDQRETNEQFF. The CDR3 nucleotides read TGCAGCGTTGAAGATCAGCGGGAGACCAATGAGCAGTTCTTC.

The J gene is TRBJ1-4, the V gene TRBV4-3; tentatively, D is TRBD1 (6 bases). V was shortened by 4 bases and J by 7 bases, with 22 bases between the two germline ends. Germline lookup yields CDR1 LGHNA and CDR2 YSLEER. The CDR3 length is 17 residues. The CDR3 region has the DNA TGCGCCAGCAGCCGACTGACTCCACAGGGTGCGGGTGAAAAACTGTTTTTT. As protein: CASSRLTPQGAGEKLFF.

The J gene is TRBJ1-2, the V gene TRBV28; D is perhaps TRBD1 (5 bases). This CDR3 spans 11 amino acids. V gave up 6 bases and J gave up 3 bases, with 5 bases separating them. In germline, CDR1 is MDHEN, CDR2 SYDVKM. The CDR3 region is CASRQDYGYTF. The CDR3 DNA reads TGTGCCAGCAGACAGGACTATGGCTACACCTTC.

This clone was observed a handful of times. J is TRBJ2-7 and V is TRBV29-1; TRBD1 matches 7 bases. The CDR3 length is 13 residues. Germline V gene lookup returns CDR1 SQVTM and CDR2 ANQGSEA. CDR3 bases: TGCAGGGAACTTCGGACAGGACCCAACGAGCAGTACGTC. Protein sequence: CRELRTGPNEQYV.